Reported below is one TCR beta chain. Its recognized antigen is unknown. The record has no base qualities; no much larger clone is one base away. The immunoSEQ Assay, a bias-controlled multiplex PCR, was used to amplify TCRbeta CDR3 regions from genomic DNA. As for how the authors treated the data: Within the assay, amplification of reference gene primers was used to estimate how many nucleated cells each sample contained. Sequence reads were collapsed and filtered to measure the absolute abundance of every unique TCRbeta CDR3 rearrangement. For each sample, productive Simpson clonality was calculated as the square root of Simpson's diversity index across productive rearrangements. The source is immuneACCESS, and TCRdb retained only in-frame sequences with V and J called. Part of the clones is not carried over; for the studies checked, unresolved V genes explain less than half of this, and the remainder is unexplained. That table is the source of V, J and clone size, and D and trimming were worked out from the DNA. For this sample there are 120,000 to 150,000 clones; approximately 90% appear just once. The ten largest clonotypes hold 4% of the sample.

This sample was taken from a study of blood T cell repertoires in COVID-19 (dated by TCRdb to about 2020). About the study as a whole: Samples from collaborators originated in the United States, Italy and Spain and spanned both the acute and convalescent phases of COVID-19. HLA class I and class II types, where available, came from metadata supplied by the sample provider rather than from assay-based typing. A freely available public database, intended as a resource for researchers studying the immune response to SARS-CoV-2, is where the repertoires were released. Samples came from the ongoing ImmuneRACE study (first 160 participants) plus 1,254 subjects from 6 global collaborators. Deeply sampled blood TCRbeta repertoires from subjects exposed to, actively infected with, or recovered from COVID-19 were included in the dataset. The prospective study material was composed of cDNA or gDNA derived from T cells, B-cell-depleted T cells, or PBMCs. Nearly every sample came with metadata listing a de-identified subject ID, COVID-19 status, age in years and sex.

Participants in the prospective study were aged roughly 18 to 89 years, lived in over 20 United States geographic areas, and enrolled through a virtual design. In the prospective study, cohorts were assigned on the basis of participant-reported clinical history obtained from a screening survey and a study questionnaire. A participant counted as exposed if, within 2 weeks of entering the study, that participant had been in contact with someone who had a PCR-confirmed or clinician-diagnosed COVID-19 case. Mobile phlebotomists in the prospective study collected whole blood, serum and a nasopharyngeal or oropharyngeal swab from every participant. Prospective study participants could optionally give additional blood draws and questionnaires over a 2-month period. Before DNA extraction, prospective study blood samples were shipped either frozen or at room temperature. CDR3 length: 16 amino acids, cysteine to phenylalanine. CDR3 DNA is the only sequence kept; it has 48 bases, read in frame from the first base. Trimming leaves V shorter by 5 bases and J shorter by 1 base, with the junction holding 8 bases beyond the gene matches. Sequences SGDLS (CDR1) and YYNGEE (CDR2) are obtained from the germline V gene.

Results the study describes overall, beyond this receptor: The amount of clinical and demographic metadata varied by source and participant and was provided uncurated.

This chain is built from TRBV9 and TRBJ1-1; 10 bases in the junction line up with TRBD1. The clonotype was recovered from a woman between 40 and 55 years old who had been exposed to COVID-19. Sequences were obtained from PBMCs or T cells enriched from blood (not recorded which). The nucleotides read TGTGCCAGCAGTACGGACAGGGGGGGACAGAACACTGAAGCTTTCTTT. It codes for CASSTDRGGQNTEAFF.